Below, 6 T cell receptor beta chains from the same sample are listed, as sequenced in a study of a mutant IDH1 vaccine in newly diagnosed glioma. No antigen has been assigned to these receptors. Assay used: immunoSEQ multiplex PCR; TCRdb lists only in-frame clones, some missing. The sample has some 33,000 clones; around 80% are singletons. Described time point: week 35, safety follow-up. With topical imiquimod, each dose of the vaccine consisted of 300 ug of mutant IDH1 20-mer peptide. This material consisted of PBMCs, taken from a glioma patient whose treatment included an IDH1 peptide vaccine. The receptors were gathered from a woman between 40 and 50 years old with glioma.

The V gene is TRBV4-3, the J gene TRBJ1-5; D is perhaps TRBD1 (5 bases). The CDR3 has 15 residues. V lost 0 bases, J lost 7 bases, and 13 bases lay in between. CDR1 is LGHNA, CDR2 YSLEER, per germline. CDR3 in amino acids: CASSQESGKGQPQHF. CDR3 bases: TGCGCCAGCAGCCAAGAGTCAGGGAAGGGGCAGCCCCAGCATTTT.

The sample holds a few counts of this clone. The J gene is TRBJ1-2, the V gene TRBV9, with 12 bases identical to TRBD1. CDR1 is SGDLS and CDR2 is YYNGEE in the germline V gene. V was pared by 2 bases and J by 6 bases, with 2 bases of the junction left unmatched. This CDR3 is built from 14 residues. CDR3 sequence reads: CASSVGTGGNGYTF. CDR3 coding DNA: TGTGCCAGCAGCGTCGGGACAGGGGGCAATGGCTACACCTTC.

This clone was found a few times. V is TRBV6-5 and J is TRBJ1-2, with a weak D call TRBD1 (5 bases). The CDR3 sequence is 14 residues long. Germline CDR1 and CDR2: MNHEY and SVGAGI. The V end lost 6 bases, the J end lost 7 bases, and 18 bases lay between the germline ends. CDR3: CASRLTQGEGGYTF. As DNA, the CDR3 is TGTGCCAGCAGGTTAACCCAGGGAGAGGGTGGCTACACCTTC.

The rearrangement links TRBV29-1 to TRBJ2-7; 8 bases are shared with TRBD2. Germline V CDR1 and CDR2: SQVTM, ANQGSEA. Germline trimming cut 5 bases from V and 6 bases from J; bases unmatched to any gene: 6. This CDR3 has 12 residues. The CDR3 nucleotides read TGCAGCGTTACTCCGGGGGGGAGCGAGCAGTACTTC. Translated, it gives CSVTPGGSEQYF.

The chain couples TRBV29-1 to TRBJ2-7; D unresolved. The CDR3 is 12 residues long. In germline, CDR1 is SQVTM, CDR2 ANQGSEA. As DNA, the CDR3 is TGCTCCTCCTCGAGTGGCTCCTACGAGCAGTACTTC. Its protein is CSSSSGSYEQYF.

The rearrangement uses TRBV11-2 and TRBJ1-6; D gene unclear. Germline lookup yields CDR1 SGHAT and CDR2 FQNNGV. The V end was cut by 1 base, the J end by 0 bases, with 7 bases between. CDR3 length: 16 amino acids. CDR3 amino acids: CASSLGSSSYNSPLHF. The CDR3 DNA reads TGTGCCAGCAGCTTAGGATCGAGCTCCTATAATTCACCCCTCCACTTT.